The next 20 T cell receptor beta chains were all read from a single sample in a study of cytomegalovirus exposure and HLA in healthy donors. 60 Vbeta and 13 Jbeta primers were used in PCR. Using immunoSEQ multiplex PCR, the repertoire was profiled, and TCRdb retains in-frame clones only, with some absent. The sample lists some 150,000 clones, around four fifths occurring once. Sample: PBMCs. These receptor sequences come from a woman younger than 30 in good health and CMV-seronegative.

V usage is TRBV30 and J usage is TRBJ1-2; the match to TRBD1 covers 9 bases. The junction had 5 bases not matched to a gene; V was cut back by 2 bases and J by 7 bases. The CDR3 runs to 13 residues. Per the germline V gene, CDR1 is GTSNPN and CDR2 is SVGIG (reference sequence). CDR3 amino acids: CAWSYRTGAGYTF. The CDR3 region has the DNA TGTGCCTGGAGTTACAGGACAGGGGCTGGCTACACCTTC.

CDR3 sequence: CASSLRGNEAFF. In DNA, the CDR3 is TGTGCCAGCAGTCTAAGGGGGAATGAAGCTTTCTTT. The J gene is TRBJ1-1, the V gene TRBV6-6, with a possible D match to TRBD1 (6 bases). CDR3 size: 12 residues. The V and J ends lost 5 bases and 7 bases respectively, with 11 bases between them. Germline lookup yields CDR1 MNHNY and CDR2 SVGAGI (reference sequence).

The rearrangement uses TRBV5-1 and TRBJ1-1, with D uncertain. Deletions cut 7 bases from V and 2 bases from J, with 9 bases between. Germline V CDR1 and CDR2: SGHRS, YFSETQ. The CDR3 spans 12 residues. As DNA, the CDR3 is TGCGCCAGCTCCAGCGACAACACTGAAGCTTTCTTT. Translated, it gives CASSSDNTEAFF.

The chain links TRBV6-1 to TRBJ1-2; no firm D call. The V gene's germline CDR1 is MNHNS and CDR2 SASEGT. The CDR3 length is 10 residues. Deletions cut 6 bases from V and 5 bases from J, with 4 bases between. The CDR3 is CASREYGYTF. In DNA, the CDR3 is TGTGCCAGCAGGGAGTATGGCTACACCTTC.

V gene TRBV30 combines with J gene TRBJ1-1; D remains unclear. Trimming stripped 2 bases from V and 2 bases from J, with 6 bases between. The CDR3 totals 12 residues. The germline V gene has CDR1 GTSNPN and CDR2 SVGIG (reference sequence). CDR3 bases: TGTGCCTGGAGTTTAGTTAACACTGAAGCTTTCTTT. This gives the protein CAWSLVNTEAFF. Filled out from reference TRBV30 and TRBJ1-1, the complete variable domain reads SQTIHQWPATLVQPVGSPLSLECTVEGTSNPNLYWYRQAAGRGLQLLFYSVGIGQISSEVPQNLSASRPQDRQFILSSKKLLLSDSGFYLCAWSLVNTEAFFGQGTRLTVV.

The V gene is TRBV6-1, the J gene TRBJ1-5; 7 nucleotides agree with TRBD1. The CDR3 runs 14 residues. V lost 8 bases to trimming and J lost 5 bases; unmatched junction nucleotides: 9. Germline V gives CDR1 MNHNS, CDR2 SASEGT. CDR3 nucleotides: TGTGCCAGCTATCGGAGACAGGGTTATCAGCCCCAGCATTTT. Translated: CASYRRQGYQPQHF.

V usage is TRBV23-1 and J usage is TRBJ1-2, with unresolved D. TRBV23-1 is given ORF status, its function remaining uncertain. CDR3 length: 11 residues. Trimming took 0 bases from V and 7 from J, leaving 3 bases between them. CDR3 DNA: TGCGCCAGCAGTCAATCTCGTGGCTACACCTTC. Protein product: CASSQSRGYTF.

The chain has TRBV7-9 and TRBJ1-1; D gene unclear. CDR3 size: 12 residues. Trimming took off 8 bases at V and 2 bases at J, with 9 bases between the two ends. The germline V gene has CDR1 SEHNR and CDR2 FQNEAQ (reference sequence). The CDR3 here is CASWGANTEAFF. CDR3 nucleotide sequence: TGTGCCAGCTGGGGAGCCAACACTGAAGCTTTCTTT. The whole variable domain, filled in from reference TRBV7-9 and TRBJ1-1, reads DTGVSQNPRHKITKRGQNVTFRCDPISEHNRLYWYRQTLGQGPEFLTYFQNEAQLEKSRLLSDRFSAERPKGSFSTLEIQRTEQGDSAMYLCASWGANTEAFFGQGTRLTVV.

The CDR3 nucleotides are TGCGCCAGCAGCTTGCGAACAGCTAGCACAGATACGCAGTATTTT. It encodes CASSLRTASTDTQYF. This sequence joins TRBV5-1 and TRBJ2-3; D unclear. The germline V gene has CDR1 SGHRS and CDR2 YFSETQ. The CDR3 runs to 15 residues. The ends were cut back, 1 base at V and 0 bases at J, with 9 bases in the middle.

This clone has only a few counts. The CDR3 protein is CASSYSRHNTGELFF. CDR3 DNA sequence: TGTGCCAGCAGTTACTCGAGGCACAACACCGGGGAGCTGTTTTTT. J is TRBJ2-2 and V is TRBV6-5; the D is unclear. Trimming pared 0 bases from V and 2 bases from J, leaving 7 bases between. The CDR3 loop spans 15 amino acids. Germline CDR1 and CDR2: MNHEY and SVGAGI.

The chain has TRBV5-1 and TRBJ2-3; unclear D gene. The V end lost 7 bases, the J end lost 1 base, and 13 bases lay between the germline ends. CDR1 is SGHRS and CDR2 is YFSETQ in the germline V gene. The CDR3 is 14 residues long. The CDR3: CASRENSGTDTQYF. DNA for the CDR3: TGCGCCAGCCGAGAGAACTCCGGCACAGATACGCAGTATTTT.

The table lists this clone with a count of one. This chain links TRBV6-1 with TRBJ1-2; D is uncertain. V was shortened by 0 bases and J by 3 bases, with 8 bases between the two germline ends. This CDR3 is built from 14 residues. Germline V gives CDR1 MNHNS, CDR2 SASEGT. The CDR3 DNA reads TGTGCCAGCAGTGAAGCGATAAGAGACTATGGCTACACCTTC. Its protein product is CASSEAIRDYGYTF.

The rearrangement links TRBV29-1 to TRBJ1-1; 7 nucleotides match TRBD1. The V and J ends lost 7 bases and 4 bases, in that order; junction bases with no gene match: 15. CDR1 is SQVTM and CDR2 is ANQGSEA in the germline V gene. The CDR3 has 15 residues. CDR3 in amino acids: CSAGRDSGGGTEAFF. The CDR3 DNA follows: TGCAGCGCTGGGCGGGACAGCGGGGGCGGCACTGAAGCTTTCTTT.

The rearrangement uses TRBV6-6 and TRBJ2-5, with 8 bases matching TRBD2. With 6 bases clipped from V and 7 bases from J, the junction kept 13 bases outside the gene matches. In germline, CDR1 is MNHNY, CDR2 SVGAGI (reference sequence). The CDR3 contains 15 residues. The CDR3 DNA is TGTGCCAGCAGACCCCCAGGGACTAGTATTGGGACCCAGTACTTC. It codes for CASRPPGTSIGTQYF.

This chain joins TRBV6-4 and TRBJ2-1; 11 nucleotides agree with TRBD2. Germline loops: CDR1 MRHNA, CDR2 SNTAGT. The V gene end was trimmed by 6 bases and the J gene end by 8 bases; junction bases not matched to a gene: 9. The CDR3 runs 15 residues. Here the CDR3 DNA reads TGTGCCAGCAGCTTTACTAGCGGGGGCCTCGATGAGCAGTTCTTC. It is translated as CASSFTSGGLDEQFF.

The rearrangement joins TRBV7-2 to TRBJ2-3, with 8 bases fitting TRBD1. The CDR3 is made up of 15 amino acids. The germline V gene has CDR1 SGHTA and CDR2 FQGNSA. The V and J ends lost 1 base and 7 bases, in that order; junction bases with no gene match: 7. The CDR3 nucleotides are TGTGCCAGCAGCTTAGGACAGGGGTATCCATATACGCAGTATTTT. Its protein product is CASSLGQGYPYTQYF.

This clone was seen a handful of times. The V gene is TRBV25-1, the J gene TRBJ2-3; TRBD2 matches at 13 bases. The junction had 14 bases not matched to a gene; V was cut back by 6 bases and J by 5 bases. Germline V gene lookup returns CDR1 MGHDK and CDR2 SYGVNS. This CDR3 region has 18 residues. The CDR3 DNA reads as TGTGCCAGCAGCACTAGCGGGGGGGACTGGAACCGTCGAGATACGCAGTATTTT. Protein sequence: CASSTSGGDWNRRDTQYF.

This chain connects TRBV5-4 to TRBJ2-6; D may be TRBD1 (5 bases). From germline, CDR1 is SGHNT and CDR2 YYREEE (reference sequence). The CDR3 consists of 15 residues. The ends were cut back, 1 base at V and 1 base at J, with 6 bases in the middle. CDR3 residues: CASSLTGSGANVLTF. The CDR3 nucleotides are TGTGCCAGCAGCTTGACAGGATCTGGGGCCAACGTCCTGACTTTC.

The chain recombines TRBV6-5 with TRBJ2-2; tentative D call: TRBD1 (5 bases). Germline V gene lookup returns CDR1 MNHEY and CDR2 SVGAGI. The CDR3 spans 16 residues. V lost 4 bases and J lost 1, with 13 bases in between. CDR3: CASSSHQGENTGELFF. In nucleotides, the CDR3 is TGTGCCAGCAGTTCCCACCAGGGCGAGAACACCGGGGAGCTGTTTTTT.

CDR3 nucleotide sequence: TGTGCCAGCAGTGAATCGACAGGTGCAGATACGCAGTATTTT. Protein sequence: CASSESTGADTQYF. The rearrangement uses TRBV6-1 and TRBJ2-3, with a weak D call TRBD1 (6 bases). V was clipped by 2 bases and J by 4 bases, with 10 bases between them. The CDR3 contains 14 residues. Germline V CDR1 and CDR2: MNHNS, SASEGT.